This T cell receptor (beta chain) comes out of a study of blood T cell repertoires in COVID-19. Study-wide background: T cells, B-cell-depleted T cells, or PBMCs supplied cDNA or gDNA.

The length of the CDR3 is 15 residues. Germline V gene lookup returns CDR1 ENHRY and CDR2 SYGVKD. With 4 bases clipped from V and 4 bases from J, the junction kept 9 bases outside the gene matches. The table came from immunoSEQ multiplex PCR; TCRdb's copy has only in-frame clones and leaves some out. The data hold approximately 210,000 clones, with less than 90% observed a single time. This TCR came from a woman aged 70 to 79 with acute or convalescent COVID-19. The chain employs TRBV10-3 and TRBJ2-5; 7 nucleotides match TRBD2. Sequencing was performed on peripheral blood. Here the CDR3 DNA reads TGTGCCATCAGTGCGTCCGGGACTAAGCGAGAGACCCAGTACTTC. This gives the protein CAISASGTKRETQYF.